This T cell receptor beta chain was observed in a study of regulatory T cells in long-lasting Graves disease. The study's findings and limits: Persistent disease samples used TRBV28, TRBJ1-2 and TRBJ2-5 preferentially.

The time point: newly diagnosed GD, antithyroid drugs for less than 3 months. There was RNA extracted from PBMCs, and the TCR library was made from it. About this clonotype: What it binds is not known.

CDR3 length: 13 residues. Germline loops: CDR1 SGHRS, CDR2 YFSETQ. V dropped 6 bases and J dropped 5; count of bases not matched to a gene: 2. Arm-PCR of CDR3 regions and iRepertoire HTBI primers were the basis on which TCR beta libraries were built. In TCRdb, the multiplex PCR reads were re-called with MiXCR into one record per CDR3 protein. The table records about 330,000 distinct CDR3 sequences, 15% to 20% of them present only once. The sample was also reused in another study, on T cells in Graves' hyperthyroidism and ophthalmopathy.

The sample was peripheral blood mononuclear cells (PBMCs), taken at new diagnosis, from a patient treated with antithyroid drugs. J is TRBJ1-4 and V is TRBV5-1; 9 nucleotides agree with TRBD1. The sequence came from a woman between 18 and 29 years old with Graves disease. The CDR3 bases are TGCGCCAGCACGGGACAGGGAAATGAAAAACTGTTTTTT. This encodes CASTGQGNEKLFF.